The present entry profiles one T cell receptor beta chain with its context. The source of the sample is a study of blood T cell repertoires in COVID-19. Sequencing used immunoSEQ multiplex PCR; TCRdb keeps in-frame clones, though not all of them. The repertoire holds some 350,000 clones, with nearly 90% as singletons. Trimming stripped 1 base from V and 3 bases from J, with 10 bases between. The CDR3 has 14 residues. Germline V gene sequence: CDR1 SGHVS, CDR2 FQNEAQ. This chain joins TRBV7-8 and TRBJ2-7, with D hard to call. The TCR originated in a man aged 18 to 30 with active or convalescent COVID-19. The sequencing input was peripheral blood. The CDR3 region has the DNA TGTGCCAGCAGCTTAGTACTCGCAGGCTACGAGCAGTACTTC. Protein product: CASSLVLAGYEQYF.